A selection of T cell receptor beta chains follows, all from one sample in a study of blood T cell repertoires in COVID-19. Method: immunoSEQ multiplex PCR; TCRdb's copy keeps in-frame clones and lacks some. The repertoire includes 56,000 or so clones, around 87% of them detected once, and approximately 4% sits in the top ten. Sequencing used peripheral blood. The receptor set was obtained from a man in his fifties with acute or convalescent COVID-19. CDR3s include the opening cysteine and the closing phenylalanine or tryptophan. Each record gives: J gene, clone size, V gene, D gene, CDR3 protein, CDR3 DNA. The D gene is left open where the match is weak. For some rows the clone size is stated as once, few or many, or as a class when expanded; others skip it.

J: TRBJ2-1; size: NA; V: TRBV5-1; D: NA; CDR3: CASSLAGDPYNEQFF; DNA: TGCGCCAGCAGCTTGGCGGGGGACCCTTACAATGAGCAGTTCTTC
J: TRBJ1-3; size: few; V: TRBV10-3; D: NA; CDR3: CAISEKDPRENTIYF; DNA: TGTGCCATCAGTGAAAAAGACCCGCGGGAAAACACCATATATTTT
J: TRBJ1-4; size: NA; V: TRBV10-2; D: TRBD1; CDR3: CASSAAGGEEKLFF; DNA: TGCGCCAGCAGTGCGGCAGGGGGCGAGGAAAAACTGTTTTTT
J: TRBJ2-2; size: NA; V: TRBV5-5; D: NA; CDR3: CASSLARGGDGELFF; DNA: TGTGCCAGCAGCTTGGCCAGGGGAGGGGACGGGGAGCTGTTTTTT
J: TRBJ1-1; size: NA; V: TRBV7-9; D: NA; CDR3: CASSLAPGGGAFF; DNA: TGTGCCAGCAGCTTAGCCCCGGGGGGGGGAGCTTTCTTT
J: TRBJ2-7; size: NA; V: TRBV7-3; D: NA; CDR3: CASSPSGSYEQYF; DNA: TGTGCCAGCAGCCCCAGCGGATCCTACGAGCAGTACTTC
J: TRBJ2-7; size: NA; V: TRBV2; D: NA; CDR3: CASSEARSGPSYEQYF; DNA: TGTGCCAGCAGTGAAGCGCGGTCAGGGCCCTCCTACGAGCAGTACTTC
J: TRBJ2-5; size: once; V: TRBV3-1/TRBV3-2; D: TRBD1; CDR3: CASRGQDQETQYF; DNA: TGTGCCAGCCGTGGACAGGATCAAGAGACCCAGTACTTC
J: TRBJ1-5; size: NA; V: TRBV6-5; D: TRBD1; CDR3: CASTGQGFDQPQHF; DNA: TGTGCCAGCACTGGACAGGGGTTTGATCAGCCCCAGCATTTT
J: TRBJ2-5; size: NA; V: TRBV5-1; D: NA; CDR3: CASSLGRGEKETQYF; DNA: TGCGCCAGCAGCTTAGGCAGGGGCGAAAAAGAGACCCAGTACTTC
J: TRBJ2-1; size: NA; V: TRBV3-1/TRBV3-2; D: TRBD2; CDR3: CASSHNVGGSWDNEQFF; DNA: TGTGCCAGCAGCCATAATGTAGGCGGGAGCTGGGACAATGAGCAGTTCTTC
J: TRBJ1-5; size: NA; V: TRBV4-2; D: NA; CDR3: CASSQERVNRRQPQHF; DNA: TGTGCCAGCAGCCAAGAAAGGGTGAACAGGCGTCAGCCCCAGCATTTT
J: TRBJ1-5; size: once; V: TRBV7-2; D: TRBD1; CDR3: CASSPRQGGNQPQHF; DNA: TGTGCCAGCAGCCCCCGACAGGGTGGCAATCAGCCCCAGCATTTT
J: TRBJ2-5; size: NA; V: TRBV15; D: TRBD1; CDR3: CATSKGRTGAETQYF; DNA: TGTGCCACCAGCAAAGGGAGGACAGGGGCGGAGACCCAGTACTTC
J: TRBJ2-1; size: NA; V: TRBV29-1; D: TRBD1; CDR3: CSVEDARDREGDEQFF; DNA: TGCAGCGTTGAAGACGCCCGGGACAGGGAAGGCGATGAGCAGTTCTTC
J: TRBJ1-1; size: NA; V: TRBV28; D: NA; CDR3: CASSLGAGVLNTEAFF; DNA: TGTGCCAGCAGTTTAGGGGCAGGGGTCCTGAACACTGAAGCTTTCTTT
J: TRBJ1-3; size: NA; V: TRBV29-1; D: NA; CDR3: CSVAGSVSGNTIYF; DNA: TGCAGCGTTGCAGGTTCCGTATCTGGAAACACCATATATTTT
J: TRBJ2-3; size: NA; V: TRBV15; D: TRBD1; CDR3: CATSRDRDRSTDTQYF; DNA: TGTGCCACCAGCAGAGATCGGGACAGATCCACAGATACGCAGTATTTT
J: TRBJ1-5; size: NA; V: TRBV19; D: NA; CDR3: CASSTPGYSNQPQHF; DNA: TGTGCCAGTAGTACCCCAGGTTATAGCAATCAGCCCCAGCATTTT
J: TRBJ2-5; size: NA; V: TRBV4-1; D: TRBD2; CDR3: CASSPTGTTKETQYF; DNA: TGCGCCAGCAGTCCTACCGGGACTACGAAAGAGACCCAGTACTTC
J: TRBJ2-1; size: NA; V: TRBV27; D: NA; CDR3: CASSFSGKEARSYNEQFF; DNA: TGTGCCAGCAGTTTTAGTGGGAAGGAGGCCCGCTCCTACAATGAGCAGTTCTTC
J: TRBJ2-2; size: NA; V: TRBV19; D: NA; CDR3: CASSKGRTPITGELFF; DNA: TGTGCCAGTAGTAAAGGCAGGACACCCATCACCGGGGAGCTGTTTTTT